Presented here are 5 T cell receptor beta chains from one specimen sequenced in a study of blood T cell repertoires in COVID-19. The protocol was immunoSEQ multiplex PCR, while the TCRdb copy is restricted to in-frame clones and leaves out a portion. The sample carries tens of thousands of clones, 84% recorded once. The sample comprised peripheral blood. The source is a man between 45 and 60 years old with acute or convalescent COVID-19.

The chain links TRBV5-1 to TRBJ1-5; 7 bases are shared with TRBD1. The junction had 1 base not matched to a gene; V was cut back by 3 bases and J by 4 bases. Germline lookup yields CDR1 SGHRS and CDR2 YFSETQ. The CDR3 is 13 amino acids. The CDR3: CASSSTGNQPQHF. The CDR3 DNA reads TGCGCCAGCAGCTCGACAGGGAATCAGCCCCAGCATTTT.

The rearrangement uses TRBV24-1 and TRBJ1-2; weak D call: TRBD1 (5 bases). This CDR3 region has 16 residues. Trimming removed 5 bases from V and 4 bases from J, with 19 bases in between. CDR1 is KGHDR and CDR2 is SFDVKD in the germline V gene. The CDR3 loop reads CATSGGEGRRSYGYTF. Written as DNA, the CDR3 is TGTGCCACCAGTGGAGGGGAGGGGCGCAGGAGCTATGGCTACACCTTC.

The V call is TRBV27, the J call TRBJ2-7; 7 positions agree with TRBD2. The CDR3 sequence is 16 residues long. Germline V CDR1 and CDR2: MNHEY, SMNVEV (reference sequence). V shed 1 base and J 2 bases; nucleotides not matched to a gene: 8. The chain's CDR3 is CASSLLPGRVAYEQYF. For the CDR3, the DNA is TGTGCCAGCAGTTTATTACCGGGGAGGGTAGCCTACGAGCAGTACTTC.

This clone has just one count. The CDR3 DNA follows: TGTGCCAGCAGCGTAGGGACAGGACCCGTGGACACGCAGTATTTT. As protein: CASSVGTGPVDTQYF. This sequence joins TRBV9 and TRBJ2-3, with TRBD1 matching 7 bases. With 0 bases clipped from V and 9 bases from J, the junction kept 10 bases outside the gene matches. The CDR3 covers 15 residues. Germline V gene data show CDR1 as SGDLS and CDR2 as YYNGEE.

The chain combines TRBV18 with TRBJ1-6, with TRBD1 matching 8 bases. The germline V gene has CDR1 KGHSH and CDR2 LQKENI. Trimming at V came to 2 bases and at J to 5 bases, leaving 2 bases not matched to a gene. The CDR3 length is 15 residues. The CDR3 sequence: CASSPGQGNNSPLHF. The CDR3 nucleotides read TGTGCCAGCTCACCAGGACAGGGTAATAATTCACCCCTCCACTTT.